The 31 T cell receptor beta chains in this list originate from one sample, sequenced in a study of patients and donors after allogeneic stem cell transplantation. TCRdb reprocessed the RT-PCR reads via MiXCR and lists one record per CDR3 protein. The sample consists of about 960,000 distinct CDR3 sequences, roughly 18% of them appearing once. The sequencing sample was made of blood, either unsorted or a sorted T cell fraction (not recorded which). Receptors originate from a human donor who was either an allogeneic HSCT recipient or a stem cell or donor lymphocyte infusion donor (not recorded which). It is not recorded whose cells these are; they may come from a transplant donor.

The chain joins TRBV20-1 to TRBJ2-1; the match to TRBD2 covers 8 bases. The CDR3 has 15 amino acids. The junction had 7 bases not matched to a gene; V was cut back by 5 bases and J by 1 base. Germline V gene lookup returns CDR1 DFQATT and CDR2 SNEGSKA (reference sequence). Here the CDR3 reads CSAPSLAGSYNEQFF. In DNA form, the CDR3 reads TGCAGTGCTCCCTCGCTAGCGGGTTCCTACAATGAGCAGTTCTTC.

CDR3 nucleotide sequence: TGTGCCATCAGACCAGGGGATGAATACGAGCAGTACTTC. Translation: CAIRPGDEYEQYF. V and J are TRBV10-3 and TRBJ2-7; D may be TRBD1 (6 bases). The CDR3 covers 13 residues. Germline V gives CDR1 ENHRY, CDR2 SYGVKD. The V gene lost 6 bases and the J gene lost 4 bases, with 13 bases spanning the gap.

The genes are TRBV12-3 or TRBV12-4 and TRBJ1-1; perhaps TRBD1 as D (6 bases). The V gene lost 8 bases and the J gene lost 9 bases, with 16 bases spanning the gap. CDR3 length: 12 residues. The CDR3: CASEIRGSQAFF. The CDR3 DNA sequence: TGTGCCAGCGAGATCAGGGGTTCCCAAGCTTTCTTT.

This clonotype was counted a few times. V is TRBV6-1 and J is TRBJ2-3; 8 nucleotides align to TRBD2. CDR1 is MNHNS and CDR2 is SASEGT in the germline V gene. J gave up 7 bases and V 5 bases, and 14 bases lay outside the gene matches. This CDR3 has 16 residues. The CDR3 sequence: CASSPRSAGERHTQYF. CDR3 DNA: TGTGCCAGCAGTCCACGTTCAGCGGGAGAACGGCATACGCAGTATTTT.

V gene TRBV10-3 combines with J gene TRBJ2-7; 9 bases fit TRBD2. J gave up 5 bases and V 3 bases, and 8 bases lay outside the gene matches. The CDR3 is made up of 15 amino acids. The germline V gene encodes CDR1 ENHRY and CDR2 SYGVKD. The CDR3 sequence is CAISDSGTSRDEQYF. CDR3 DNA sequence: TGTGCCATCAGTGATTCCGGGACTAGCCGGGACGAGCAGTACTTC.

This clonotype was detected many times. V usage is TRBV12-3 or TRBV12-4 and J usage is TRBJ2-1; 7 nucleotides line up with TRBD1. J gave up 13 bases and V 9 bases, and 3 bases lay outside the gene matches. The CDR3 loop spans 9 amino acids. CDR3 nucleotide sequence: TGTGCCAGTGGGACAGCCCAGTTCTTC. This gives the protein CASGTAQFF.

In this sample, this clonotype turned up a few times. V is TRBV24-1 and J is TRBJ2-4; D unclear. V was cut by 5 bases and J by 2 bases, with 15 bases left in between. The length of the CDR3 is 16 residues. Germline V CDR1 and CDR2: KGHDR, SFDVKD. The CDR3 DNA is TGTGCCACCAGTGGATGGCCCGGAGTATCCAAAAACATTCAGTACTTC. This encodes CATSGWPGVSKNIQYF.

This clonotype was detected only once. The chain uses TRBV2 and TRBJ2-3; D is perhaps TRBD2 (5 bases). Germline CDR1 SNHLY, CDR2 FYNNEI. The V gene lost 1 base and the J gene lost 7 bases, with 21 bases spanning the gap. The CDR3 runs 17 residues. CDR3 in amino acids: CASSEGGKAATGNTQYF. The CDR3 coding sequence is TGTGCCAGCAGTGAAGGAGGGAAGGCGGCGACTGGTAATACGCAGTATTTT. The full variable domain, in which reference TRBV2 and TRBJ2-3 provide the parts outside the CDR3, is EPEVTQTPSHQVTQMGQEVILRCVPISNHLYFYWYRQILGQKVEFLVSFYNNEISEKSEIFDDQFSVERPDGSNFTLKIRSTKLEDSAMYFCASSEGGKAATGNTQYFGPGTRLTVL.

The CDR3: CASSVTERNEQFF. The CDR3 DNA reads as TGCGCCAGCAGCGTGACAGAGAGGAATGAGCAGTTCTTC. This chain connects TRBV5-1 to TRBJ2-1; D might be TRBD1 (5 bases). CDR1 is SGHRS, CDR2 YFSETQ, per germline. The CDR3 runs to 13 residues. V was trimmed by 4 bases and J by 7 bases, leaving 12 bases between them.

This clonotype has just a few counts. This chain joins TRBV27 and TRBJ2-7, with D possibly matching TRBD2 (7 bases). The CDR3 sequence is 17 residues long. V dropped 0 bases and J dropped 0 bases, with 15 bases sitting between them. Germline loops: CDR1 MNHEY, CDR2 SMNVEV (reference sequence). CDR3 amino acids: CASSLSGGQPFSYEQYF. CDR3 DNA sequence: TGTGCCAGCAGTTTATCGGGGGGGCAACCCTTCTCCTACGAGCAGTACTTC.

CDR3 nucleotides: TGCGCCAGCAGCCAAGTCGTGTGGGTAGATACGCAGTATTTT. Amino acids: CASSQVVWVDTQYF. The V and J genes are TRBV4-1 and TRBJ2-3; D unclear. V was pared by 1 base and J by 5 bases, with 10 bases between. Looked up from germline, CDR1 is MGHRA and CDR2 is YSYEKL. This CDR3 has 14 amino acids.

This clonotype appeared a single time. The chain joins TRBV5-1 to TRBJ2-7; 11 bases match TRBD2. The germline CDR1 and CDR2 sequences are SGHRS and YFSETQ. This CDR3 region has 17 residues. Losses at the gene ends were 0 bases for V and 2 bases for J; bases not matched to a gene: 7. CDR3 protein: CASSLARLAGTTYEQYF. Written as DNA, the CDR3 is TGCGCCAGCAGCTTGGCCCGACTAGCGGGAACCACCTACGAGCAGTACTTC.

This clonotype has a handful of counts. The rearrangement uses TRBV2 and TRBJ1-6; 8 bases fit TRBD1. Germline-derived CDR1 and CDR2 are SNHLY and FYNNEI. V dropped 1 base and J dropped 7; count of bases not matched to a gene: 0. This CDR3 has 14 residues. As DNA, the CDR3 is TGTGCCAGCAGTGAAGGGACAGGGAATTCACCCCTCCACTTT. Amino acid sequence: CASSEGTGNSPLHF.

V and J are TRBV11-3 and TRBJ2-1, with 11 nucleotides matching TRBD1. The CDR3 has 16 amino acids. From germline, CDR1 is SGHNT and CDR2 YENEEA. V gave up 5 bases and J gave up 9 bases; unmatched junction bases: 12. CDR3 amino acids: CASSTPGQGGIGEQFF. CDR3 DNA sequence: TGTGCCAGCAGCACTCCGGGACAGGGGGGGATCGGTGAGCAGTTCTTC.

The V call is TRBV5-1, the J call TRBJ1-4, with 8 bases aligning to TRBD1. The V gene's germline CDR1 is SGHRS and CDR2 YFSETQ. The CDR3 is 15 amino acids. V lost 4 bases and J lost 3; bases outside the gene matches: 5. CDR3 DNA sequence: TGCGCCAGCAGCGATCAGGGGGCGGCTAATGAAAAACTGTTTTTT. Translated: CASSDQGAANEKLFF.

This clonotype has only a few counts. The J gene is TRBJ1-1, the V gene TRBV6-1; the match to TRBD1 covers 8 bases. Germline V gives CDR1 MNHNS, CDR2 SASEGT. J lost 3 bases, V lost 4 bases, and 7 bases had no gene match. The CDR3 has 15 amino acids. CDR3 in amino acids: CASSARGQVHTEAFF. The CDR3 DNA is TGTGCCAGCAGTGCAAGGGGACAGGTCCACACTGAAGCTTTCTTT.

The chain carries TRBV6-5 and TRBJ1-2, with D maybe TRBD1 (5 bases). Germline loops: CDR1 MNHEY, CDR2 SVGAGI. The CDR3 consists of 12 residues. The CDR3 coding sequence is TGTGCTTCACGGATGGGGCAGTATGGCTACACCTTC. It encodes CASRMGQYGYTF.

This clonotype was counted between two and nine times. The chain links TRBV5-1 to TRBJ1-1, with D possibly TRBD1 on 5 matching bases. With 3 bases removed from V and 1 base from J, the gap between germline ends came to 16 bases. Germline V gene lookup returns CDR1 SGHRS and CDR2 YFSETQ. The CDR3 is 16 residues long. The CDR3: CASSWGGTGQNTEAFF. The CDR3 DNA follows: TGCGCCAGCAGCTGGGGGGGTACAGGCCAGAACACTGAAGCTTTCTTT. Full variable domain (remainder filled in from reference TRBV5-1 and TRBJ1-1): KAGVTQTPRYLIKTRGQQVTLSCSPISGHRSVSWYQQTPGQGLQFLFEYFSETQRNKGNFPGRFSGRQFSNSRSEMNVSTLELGDSALYLCASSWGGTGQNTEAFFGQGTRLTVV.

There are a few counts of this clonotype. V usage is TRBV4-1 and J usage is TRBJ1-4; the D gene is possibly TRBD1 (6 bases). The germline V and J ends were trimmed by 2 bases and 7 bases, with 11 bases remaining between them. The length of the CDR3 is 14 residues. Germline V gene lookup returns CDR1 MGHRA and CDR2 YSYEKL. For the CDR3, the DNA is TGCGCCAGCAGCCAACCAGGGGCTGGTGAAAAACTGTTTTTT. Encoded protein: CASSQPGAGEKLFF.

This clonotype was seen a handful of times. The chain employs TRBV5-1 and TRBJ2-3; D gene uncertain. Per the germline V gene, CDR1 is SGHRS and CDR2 is YFSETQ. CDR3 length: 13 residues. Trimming left V 0 bases short and J 6 bases short, with 8 bases between. In DNA, the CDR3 is TGCGCCAGCAGCTTGGGCCCCCTGGATACGCAGTATTTT. Translating it yields CASSLGPLDTQYF.

This clonotype was detected a few times. V and J are TRBV9 and TRBJ2-5, with TRBD1 identical over 8 bases. From germline, CDR1 is SGDLS and CDR2 YYNGEE. J lost 5 bases, V lost 4 bases, and 13 bases had no gene match. This CDR3 spans 16 amino acids. The DNA of the CDR3 is TGTGCCAGCAGCCTACGGGGACAGGTACCTTCGGAGACCCAGTACTTC. Translation gives CASSLRGQVPSETQYF. Full variable domain (missing parts from reference TRBV9 and TRBJ2-5): DSGVTQTPKHLITATGQRVTLRCSPRSGDLSVYWYQQSLDQGLQFLIQYYNGEERAKGNILERFSAQQFPDLHSELNLSSLELGDSALYFCASSLRGQVPSETQYFGPGTRLLVL.

In this sample, this clonotype turned up many times. This chain links TRBV12-3 or TRBV12-4 with TRBJ1-1; a possible D gene is TRBD1 (5 bases). V gave up 7 bases and J gave up 1 base, with 13 bases separating them. This CDR3 has 14 amino acids. Here the CDR3 reads CASTTRGWNTEAFF. The CDR3 DNA reads TGTGCCAGCACCACCCGGGGGTGGAACACTGAAGCTTTCTTT.

This clonotype was seen only a few times. The chain has TRBV6-1 and TRBJ2-3; D ambiguous. The V end was cut by 6 bases, the J end by 3 bases, with 16 bases between. Germline-derived CDR1 and CDR2 are MNHNS and SASEGT. CDR3 length equals 15 residues. Here the CDR3 DNA reads TGTGCCAGCAGCAAAGAACCTATCGGGACAGATACGCAGTATTTT. Protein product: CASSKEPIGTDTQYF.

This clonotype was observed many times. V usage is TRBV12-3 or TRBV12-4 and J usage is TRBJ2-7; D is perhaps TRBD1 or TRBD2 (5 bases each). The V and J ends lost 5 bases and 3 bases respectively, with 17 bases between them. The CDR3 extends over 15 amino acids. CDR3 coding DNA: TGTGCCAGCAGTCAACTCCGGGACGGCCACTACGAGCAGTACTTC. Residues: CASSQLRDGHYEQYF.

The chain carries TRBV24-1 and TRBJ2-1; 7 positions match TRBD1. This CDR3 region has 14 residues. Germline V CDR1 and CDR2: KGHDR, SFDVKD. V gave up 3 bases and J gave up 8 bases; unmatched junction bases: 6. The DNA of the CDR3 is TGTGCCACCAGTGATGCTAGACAGGGTGATGAGCAGTTCTTC. Amino acid sequence: CATSDARQGDEQFF.

The sample holds a few counts of this clonotype. V usage is TRBV20-1 and J usage is TRBJ1-3; 8 bases match TRBD1. Germline CDR1 is DFQATT and CDR2 is SNEGSKA (reference sequence). The CDR3 extends over 14 amino acids. The ends lost 2 bases at V and 7 bases at J; junction bases unmatched: 7. This CDR3 is CSARRTGFSNTIYF. In nucleotides, the CDR3 is TGCAGTGCTAGACGGACAGGGTTTAGTAACACCATATATTTT.

The chain combines TRBV27 with TRBJ1-1; D unclear. The germline V gene encodes CDR1 MNHEY and CDR2 SMNVEV (reference sequence). V was pared by 0 bases and J by 2 bases, with 10 bases between. The CDR3 runs to 15 residues. For the CDR3, the DNA is TGTGCCAGCAGTTTATCGGCACAGCTAAACACTGAAGCTTTCTTT. Translation: CASSLSAQLNTEAFF.

This chain connects TRBV10-3 to TRBJ1-2, with 8 bases identical to TRBD1. V shed 7 bases and J 4 bases; nucleotides not matched to a gene: 5. From germline, CDR1 is ENHRY and CDR2 SYGVKD. The length of the CDR3 is 13 residues. CDR3 sequence: CAITPDRAYGYTF. The CDR3, as DNA: TGTGCCATCACCCCGGACAGGGCCTATGGCTACACCTTC.

Notes on this clonotype: A read error may account for a junction end that differs from germline. The V and J genes are TRBV7-9 and TRBJ2-1, with D possibly TRBD2 on 5 matching bases. CDR1 and CDR2 from the germline V gene are SEHNR and FQNEAQ (reference sequence). CDR3 length: 14 amino acids. CDR3: CASSSGWESNEQLF. DNA of the CDR3: TGTGCCAGCAGCTCGGGGTGGGAGTCCAATGAGCAGCTCTTC. Combining the CDR3 with reference TRBV7-9 and TRBJ2-1 gives the whole variable domain DTGVSQNPRHKITKRGQNVTFRCDPISEHNRLYWYRQTLGQGPEFLTYFQNEAQLEKSRLLSDRFSAERPKGSFSTLEIQRTEQGDSAMYLCASSSGWESNEQLFGPGTRLTVL.

V is TRBV2 and J is TRBJ2-3; 9 bases match TRBD2. This CDR3 has 14 residues. The germline gives CDR1 SNHLY, CDR2 FYNNEI. J gave up 4 bases and V 4 bases, and 3 bases lay outside the gene matches. The CDR3 loop is CASSGAGGADTQYF. The CDR3 DNA reads TGTGCCAGCAGTGGAGCGGGAGGCGCAGATACGCAGTATTTT.

This clonotype was counted only a few times. The chain combines TRBV6-5 with TRBJ1-2; D is perhaps TRBD1 (6 bases). The CDR3 is 13 amino acids. CDR1 is MNHEY, CDR2 SVGAGI, per germline. The V and J ends lost 2 bases and 8 bases respectively, with 12 bases between them. CDR3 residues: CASSYGGTPGYTF. CDR3 bases: TGTGCCAGCAGTTACGGGGGCACGCCCGGCTACACCTTC.